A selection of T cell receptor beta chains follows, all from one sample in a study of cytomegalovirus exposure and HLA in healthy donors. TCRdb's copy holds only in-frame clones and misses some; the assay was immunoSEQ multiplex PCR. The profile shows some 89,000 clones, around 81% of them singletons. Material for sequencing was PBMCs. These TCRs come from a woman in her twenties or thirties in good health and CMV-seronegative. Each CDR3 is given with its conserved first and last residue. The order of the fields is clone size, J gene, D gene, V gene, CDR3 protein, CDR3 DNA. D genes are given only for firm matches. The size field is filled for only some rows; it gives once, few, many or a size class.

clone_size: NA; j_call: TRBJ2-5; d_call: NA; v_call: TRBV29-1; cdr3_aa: CSARRDTDFEAQYF; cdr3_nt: TGCAGCGCTCGCCGGGACACCGACTTCGAGGCCCAGTACTTC
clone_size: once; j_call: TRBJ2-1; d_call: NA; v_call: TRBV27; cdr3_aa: CASSSPAGDGYNEQFF; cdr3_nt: TGTGCCAGCAGTTCCCCAGCGGGCGACGGGTACAATGAGCAGTTCTTC
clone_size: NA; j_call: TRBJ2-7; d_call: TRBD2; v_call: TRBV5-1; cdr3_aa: CASSPTSGSFYEQYF; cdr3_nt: TGCGCCAGCAGCCCTACTAGCGGGAGTTTTTACGAGCAGTACTTC
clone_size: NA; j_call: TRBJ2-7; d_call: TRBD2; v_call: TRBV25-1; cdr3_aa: CASSESGGGHEQYF; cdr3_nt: TGCGCCAGCAGTGAATCGGGGGGAGGACACGAGCAGTACTTC
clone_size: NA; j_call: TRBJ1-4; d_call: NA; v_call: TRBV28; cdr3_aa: CASSTLQGGIEKLFF; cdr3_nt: TGTGCCAGCAGTACCTTACAGGGTGGAATTGAAAAACTGTTTTTT
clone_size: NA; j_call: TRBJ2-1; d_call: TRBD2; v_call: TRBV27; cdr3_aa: CASSSPLRENVNEQFF; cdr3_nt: TGTGCCAGCAGTTCTCCGTTGCGGGAGAACGTCAATGAGCAGTTCTTC
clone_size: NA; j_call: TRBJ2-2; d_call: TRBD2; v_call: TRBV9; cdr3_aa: CASSPRLAGNTGELFF; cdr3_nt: TGTGCCAGCAGCCCCCGACTAGCGGGGAACACCGGGGAGCTGTTTTTT
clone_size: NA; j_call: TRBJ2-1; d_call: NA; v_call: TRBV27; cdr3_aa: CASNKRFSNNEQFF; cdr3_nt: TGTGCCAGCAACAAGCGGTTTTCTAACAATGAGCAGTTCTTC
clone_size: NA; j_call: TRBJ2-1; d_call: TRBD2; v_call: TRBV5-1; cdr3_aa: CASSLVGTSGLNEQFF; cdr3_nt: TGCGCCAGCAGCTTGGTGGGGACTAGCGGGCTCAATGAGCAGTTCTTC
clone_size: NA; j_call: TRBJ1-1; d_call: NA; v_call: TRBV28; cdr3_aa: CASSSPGRGTSSTEAFF; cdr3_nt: TGTGCCAGCAGTAGCCCGGGGAGGGGCACCTCTTCCACTGAAGCTTTCTTT
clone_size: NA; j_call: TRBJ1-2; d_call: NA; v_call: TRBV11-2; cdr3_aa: CASSLVGGYTF; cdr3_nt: TGTGCCAGCAGCTTAGTCGGTGGCTACACCTTC
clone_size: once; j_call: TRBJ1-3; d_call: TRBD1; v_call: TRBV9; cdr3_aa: CASSVDRGPSGNTIYF; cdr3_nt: TGTGCCAGCAGCGTCGACAGGGGGCCATCTGGAAACACCATATATTTT
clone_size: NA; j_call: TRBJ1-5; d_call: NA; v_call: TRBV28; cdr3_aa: CASSLGLGPFNQPQHF; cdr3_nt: TGTGCCAGCAGTTTGGGGCTGGGTCCATTCAATCAGCCCCAGCATTTT
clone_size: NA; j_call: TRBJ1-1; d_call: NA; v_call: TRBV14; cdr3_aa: CASSHRFPFDHQGTEAFF; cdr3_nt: TGTGCCAGCAGCCACCGATTCCCCTTCGACCATCAGGGCACTGAAGCTTTCTTT
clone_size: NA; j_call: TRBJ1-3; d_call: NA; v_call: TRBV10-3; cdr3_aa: CAISEPSIAGNTIYF; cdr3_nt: TGTGCCATCAGTGAGCCCTCCATAGCTGGAAACACCATATATTTT
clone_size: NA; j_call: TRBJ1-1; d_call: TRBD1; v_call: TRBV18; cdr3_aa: CASSQLPAGTAGSEAFF; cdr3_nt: TGTGCCAGCTCCCAACTACCCGCCGGGACAGCGGGTTCGGAAGCTTTCTTT